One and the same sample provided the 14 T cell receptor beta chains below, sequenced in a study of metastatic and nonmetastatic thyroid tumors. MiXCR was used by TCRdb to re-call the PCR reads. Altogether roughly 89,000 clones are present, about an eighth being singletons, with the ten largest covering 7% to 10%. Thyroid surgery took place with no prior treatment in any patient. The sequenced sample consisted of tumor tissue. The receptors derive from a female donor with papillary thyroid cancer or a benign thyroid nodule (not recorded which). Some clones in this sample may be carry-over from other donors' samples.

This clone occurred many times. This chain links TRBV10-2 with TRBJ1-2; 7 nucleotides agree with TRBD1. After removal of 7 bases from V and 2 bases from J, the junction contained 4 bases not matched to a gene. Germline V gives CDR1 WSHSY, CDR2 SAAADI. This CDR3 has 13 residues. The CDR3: CASTTGQNYGYTF. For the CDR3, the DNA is TGCGCCAGCACTACGGGACAGAACTATGGCTACACCTTC.

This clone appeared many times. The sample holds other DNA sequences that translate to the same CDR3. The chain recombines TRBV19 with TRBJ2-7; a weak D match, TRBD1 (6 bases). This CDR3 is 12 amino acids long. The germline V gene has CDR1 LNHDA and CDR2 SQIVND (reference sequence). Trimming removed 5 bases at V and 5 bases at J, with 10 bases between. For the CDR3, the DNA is TGTGCCAGTAGTCCAGGGGACCACGAGCAGTACTTC. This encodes CASSPGDHEQYF. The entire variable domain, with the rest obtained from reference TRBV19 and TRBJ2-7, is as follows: DGGITQSPKYLFRKEGQNVTLSCEQNLNHDAMYWYRQDPGQGLRLIYYSQIVNDFQKGDIAEGYSVSREKKESFPLTVTSAQKNPTAFYLCASSPGDHEQYFGPGTRLTVT.

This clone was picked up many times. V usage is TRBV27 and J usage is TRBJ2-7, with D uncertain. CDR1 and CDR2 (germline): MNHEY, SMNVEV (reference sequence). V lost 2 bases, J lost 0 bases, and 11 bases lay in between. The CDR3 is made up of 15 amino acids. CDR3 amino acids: CASSLSVQSSYEQYF. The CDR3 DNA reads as TGTGCCAGCAGTTTAAGTGTCCAAAGCTCCTACGAGCAGTACTTC.

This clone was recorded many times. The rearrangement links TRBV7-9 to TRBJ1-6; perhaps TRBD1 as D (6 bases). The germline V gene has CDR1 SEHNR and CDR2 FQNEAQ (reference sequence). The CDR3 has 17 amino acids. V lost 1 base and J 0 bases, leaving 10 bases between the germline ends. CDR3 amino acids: CASSLGRGSSYNSPLHF. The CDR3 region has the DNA TGTGCCAGCAGCTTAGGGAGGGGGTCCTCCTATAATTCACCCCTCCACTTT.

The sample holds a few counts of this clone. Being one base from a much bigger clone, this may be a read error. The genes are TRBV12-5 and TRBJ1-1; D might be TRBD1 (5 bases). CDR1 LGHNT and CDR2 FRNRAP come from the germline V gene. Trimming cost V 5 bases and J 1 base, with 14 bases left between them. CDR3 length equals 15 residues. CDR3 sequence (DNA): TGTGCTAGTGGTCTTTGGGGCCGCGCGAACACTGAAGCTTTCTTT. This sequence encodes CASGLWGRANTEAFF. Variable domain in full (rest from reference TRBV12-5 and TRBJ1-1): DARVTQTPRHKVTEMGQEVTMRCQPILGHNTVFWYRQTMMQGLELLAYFRNRAPLDDSGMPKDRFSAEMPDATLATLKIQPSEPRDSAVYFCASGLWGRANTEAFFGQGTRLTVV.

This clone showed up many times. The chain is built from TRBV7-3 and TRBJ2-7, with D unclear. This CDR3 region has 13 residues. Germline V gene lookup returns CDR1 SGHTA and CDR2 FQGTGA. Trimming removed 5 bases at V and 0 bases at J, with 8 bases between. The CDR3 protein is CASSINPSYEQYF. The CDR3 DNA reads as TGTGCCAGCAGCATCAACCCCTCCTACGAGCAGTACTTC. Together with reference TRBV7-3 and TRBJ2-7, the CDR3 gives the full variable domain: GAGVSQTPSNKVTEKGKYVELRCDPISGHTALYWYRQSLGQGPEFLIYFQGTGAADDSGLPNDRFFAVRPEGSVSTLKIQRTERGDSAVYLCASSINPSYEQYFGPGTRLTVT.

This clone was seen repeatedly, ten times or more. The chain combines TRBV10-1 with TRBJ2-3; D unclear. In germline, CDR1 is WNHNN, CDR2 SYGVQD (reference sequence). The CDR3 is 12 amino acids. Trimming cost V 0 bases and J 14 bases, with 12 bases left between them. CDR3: CASSESGITMYF. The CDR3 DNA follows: TGCGCCAGCAGTGAGTCGGGAATTACGATGTATTTT.

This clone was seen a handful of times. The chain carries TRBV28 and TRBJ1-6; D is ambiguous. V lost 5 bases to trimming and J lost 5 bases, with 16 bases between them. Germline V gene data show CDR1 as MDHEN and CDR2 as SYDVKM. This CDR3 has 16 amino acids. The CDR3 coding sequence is TGTGCCAGCAGTCCGCCGGGCGATTTACATAATTCACCCCTCCACTTT. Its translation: CASSPPGDLHNSPLHF.

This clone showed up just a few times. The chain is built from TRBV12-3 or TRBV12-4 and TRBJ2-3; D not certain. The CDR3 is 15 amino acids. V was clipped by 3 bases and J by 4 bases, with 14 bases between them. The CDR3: CASSFSNSGADTQYF. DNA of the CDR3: TGTGCCAGCAGTTTTTCAAACTCGGGCGCAGATACGCAGTATTTT.

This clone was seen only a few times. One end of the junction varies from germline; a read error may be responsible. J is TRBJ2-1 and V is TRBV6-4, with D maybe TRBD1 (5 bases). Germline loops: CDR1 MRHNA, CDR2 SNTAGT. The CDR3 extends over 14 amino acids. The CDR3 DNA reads TGTGTCAGCAGTGACAGACTCCCTCCGGTGGAGCAGTTCTTC. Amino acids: CVSSDRLPPVEQFF.

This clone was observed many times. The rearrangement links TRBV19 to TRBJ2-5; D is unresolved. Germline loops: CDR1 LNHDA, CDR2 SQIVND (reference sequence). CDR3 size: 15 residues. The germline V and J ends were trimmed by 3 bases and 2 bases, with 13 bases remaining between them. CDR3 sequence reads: CASSIGRAFQETQYF. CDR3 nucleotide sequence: TGTGCCAGTAGTATCGGTCGAGCTTTTCAAGAGACCCAGTACTTC.

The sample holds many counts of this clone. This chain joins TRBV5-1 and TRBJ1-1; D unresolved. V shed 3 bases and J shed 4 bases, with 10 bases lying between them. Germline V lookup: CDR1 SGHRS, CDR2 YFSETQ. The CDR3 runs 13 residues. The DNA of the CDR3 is TGCGCCAGCAGCTATTATCCGGGCACTGAAGCTTTCTTT. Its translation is CASSYYPGTEAFF. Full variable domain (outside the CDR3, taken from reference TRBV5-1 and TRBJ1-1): KAGVTQTPRYLIKTRGQQVTLSCSPISGHRSVSWYQQTPGQGLQFLFEYFSETQRNKGNFPGRFSGRQFSNSRSEMNVSTLELGDSALYLCASSYYPGTEAFFGQGTRLTVV.

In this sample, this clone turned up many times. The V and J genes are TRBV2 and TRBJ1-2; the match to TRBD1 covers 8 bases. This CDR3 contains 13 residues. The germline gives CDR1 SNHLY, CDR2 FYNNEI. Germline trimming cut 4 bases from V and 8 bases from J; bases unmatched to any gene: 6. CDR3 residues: CASSVTGAGGYTF. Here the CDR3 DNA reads TGTGCCAGCAGTGTGACAGGGGCTGGGGGCTACACCTTC.

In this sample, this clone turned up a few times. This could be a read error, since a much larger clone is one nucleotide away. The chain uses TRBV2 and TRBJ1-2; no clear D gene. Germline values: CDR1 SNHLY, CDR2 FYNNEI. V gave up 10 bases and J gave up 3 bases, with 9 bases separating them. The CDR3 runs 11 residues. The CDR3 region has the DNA TGTGCCATACGTGGTGACTATGGCTACACCTTC. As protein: CAIRGDYGYTF.